Listed here is a single TCR beta chain. Antigen: not known. The data belong to a study of shared clonotypes between healthy human individuals. Division of CD4+ cells produced a CD45RA+ naive subset and a CD45RA-negative memory subset. V was cut by 2 bases and J by 7 bases, with 8 bases left in between. The CDR3 contains 11 residues. The germline V gene encodes CDR1 GTSNPN and CDR2 SVGIG (reference sequence). Some clones are missing from TCRdb's copy, which holds only in-frame ones; the method was immunoSEQ multiplex PCR. The table lists roughly 2.5 million clones, more than 80% of them singletons. Study results and caveats: A reduction in generation probabilities was seen for non-shared clonotypes relative to those shared by all four donors. Rarefaction curves obtained for sorted subsets showed sequencing incomplete despite large depth.

The sequence derives from a man between 18 and 29 years old in good health. What was sequenced was naive CD4+ T cells sorted from blood. Specified subset: CD45RA+ positively selected. The chain joins TRBV30 to TRBJ1-1; no firm D call. The CDR3 DNA reads TGTGCCTGGAGTCTGAACGGTGAAGCTTTCTTT. Translated: CAWSLNGEAFF.